This TCR beta chain is drawn from a study of regulatory T cells. Study observations and caveats: In CD3G-deficient patients, conventional CD4+ T cells were enriched for hydrophobic CDR3 residues at positions 6 and 7.

Amplification used 52 TRBV primers and 13 TRBJ primers. Sequenced by immunoSEQ multiplex PCR; TCRdb stores in-frame clones only, minus some. The table shows about 15,000 clones, with 84% occurring only once. With respect to this clone: Its antigen remains unknown.

The CDR3 is 13 residues long. J gave up 9 bases and V 3 bases, and 6 bases lay outside the gene matches. Germline CDR1 is SGHRS and CDR2 is YFSETQ. All CD3G-deficient patients showed autoimmunity, more severe in two. This TCR derives from a person aged 30 to 39 with CD3G deficiency. Sequencing used conventional CD4+ T cells sorted from blood. V usage is TRBV5-1 and J usage is TRBJ2-1, with 7 bases matching TRBD2. The chain's CDR3 is CASSSQRGGEQFF. The DNA for the CDR3 is TGCGCCAGCAGCTCCCAGCGGGGCGGTGAGCAGTTCTTC.